This T cell receptor beta chain was observed in a study of OX40 agonist ivuxolimab in advanced cancers. As for the study more broadly: The costimulatory receptor OX40 (CD134) was targeted by ivuxolimab, a fully human IgG2 agonistic monoclonal antibody. Partial responses occurred in three dose-escalation patients: two with cutaneous melanoma and one with hepatocellular carcinoma. Peripheral TCRbeta sequencing was intended to test whether TCR sequence diversity was altered and clonal T-cell expansion was caused by ivuxolimab. Of the 50 to 55 dose-escalation patients, hepatocellular carcinoma was present in 19, melanoma in around 15, renal cell carcinoma in 9 and head and neck cancer in 9. Intravenous ivuxolimab was administered to patients every 2 weeks at six dose levels: 0.01, 0.1, 0.3, 1.5, 3 and 10 mg/kg. The paper reports the monotherapy dose-escalation portion (N ≈ 52 patients) of the phase I ivuxolimab trial. Prior anti-PD-1, anti-PD-L1 or anti-CTLA-4 therapy was permitted, and less than 45% of dose-escalation patients had received checkpoint inhibitors. A male proportion of about 79% and a mean age of approximately 60 years, ranging from roughly 23 to 85, were recorded for the dose-escalation cohort. Overall study outcomes, separate from this receptor: At doses of 0.1 to 3.0 mg/kg, clonal expansion of both CD4+ and CD8+ T cells in blood was seen between baseline and week 6. After ivuxolimab, CD8+ T cells had more expanded clones than CD4+ T cells on average. In partial responders in the 0.1-3.0 mg/kg groups, normalized peripheral clonal expansion was found to be among the lowest, especially among CD8+ T cells. Antigen specificity was not determined for the clonally expanded peripheral T cells. Low levels of normalized T-cell clonal expansion were also seen in some nonresponding patients.

Genomic DNA was isolated from the sorted cells so that the TCRbeta CDR3 region could be sequenced. The immunoSEQ Assay was used to sequence the TCRbeta CDR3 regions. This is the immuneACCESS table as TCRdb keeps it, with only in-frame sequences that have V and J called. A part of the clones is gone; compared with another copy, unresolved V genes explain less than half, and the rest is unexplained. Counted in this sample were 75,000 to 95,000 clones; 80% to 95% of them appeared once. Of the sample, approximately 10% falls within the top ten clones. Patients with autoimmune disease history or receiving systemic immunosuppression were excluded from the trial. Peripheral blood for TCR sequencing was collected from all dose cohorts at baseline, on cycle 4 day 1, and on cycle 7 day 1. The samples were drawn from a first-in-human, open-label, multicenter phase I dose-escalation trial of ivuxolimab. The trial enrolled adults with locally advanced or metastatic head and neck squamous cell, hepatocellular, melanoma or renal cell carcinoma. Before TCR sequencing, CD4+ and CD8+ T cells were separately sorted from peripheral blood.

On this clone itself: Its antigen is unknown. Qualities for individual bases were not recorded, and no much larger clone is one base off.

V loses 6 bases, J loses 0 bases, and the germline ends lie 15 bases apart. The germline V gene (reference sequence) specifies LNHNV as CDR1 and YYDKDF as CDR2. Inclusive of the bounding cysteine and phenylalanine, the CDR3 is 15 residues long. Solely the CDR3 DNA is kept, with 45 bases framed from the first base. The specimen was CD4+ or CD8+ T cells sorted from blood, collected in a trial of the OX40 agonist ivuxolimab. The V gene is TRBV15 and the J gene is TRBJ2-7; TRBD1 is a possible D gene, resting on 5 matching bases. The source is an adult with an advanced solid tumor such as melanoma, head and neck, liver or kidney cancer. The nucleotide sequence reads as follows: TGTGCCACCAGAGGGGCCCGGACGTCCTCCTACGAGCAGTACTTC. Its product reads: CATRGARTSSYEQYF. Reference TRBV15 and TRBJ2-7 proteins supply the regions before and after the CDR3; the full variable domain is: DAMVIQNPRYQVTQFGKPVTLSCSQTLNHNVMYWYQQKSSQAPKLLFHYYDKDFNNEADTPDNFQSRRPNTSFCFLDIRSPGLGDTAMYLCATRGARTSSYEQYFGPGTRLTVT.